One sample yielded the 10 T cell receptor beta chains listed below, sequenced in a study of T-cell reconstitution after alpha-beta-depleted transplantation in children. The library targeted TCRbeta and was prepared with unique molecular identifiers. One entry per CDR3 protein, called by TCRdb with MiXCR from the PCR reads. The sample carries around 18,000 distinct CDR3 sequences, just over 5% recorded once. Source: PBMCs, taken before TCRalphabeta/CD19-depleted stem cell transplant. All receptors come from a boy younger than 18 with acute lymphoblastic leukemia, due to receive a stem cell transplant.

This clonotype is deemed medium-sized (0.01 to 0.1%). The chain carries TRBV7-2 and TRBJ2-7; no firm D call. The CDR3 covers 12 residues. CDR1 is SGHTA, CDR2 FQGNSA, per germline. V was cut by 4 bases and J by 2 bases, with 6 bases left in between. The CDR3 coding sequence is TGTGCCAGCAGCTACCTGACCTACGAGCAGTACTTC. Translated, it gives CASSYLTYEQYF. Drawing the rest from reference TRBV7-2 and TRBJ2-7, the complete variable domain is GAGVSQSPSNKVTEKGKDVELRCDPISGHTALYWYRQSLGQGLEFLIYFQGNSAPDKSGLPSDRFSAERTGGSVSTLTIQRTQQEDSAVYLCASSYLTYEQYFGPGTRLTVT.

This clonotype showed up many times. The chain combines TRBV20-1 with TRBJ2-1; D call uncertain. Deletions cut 0 bases from V and 1 base from J, with 16 bases between. The length of the CDR3 is 17 residues. Per germline, CDR1 DFQATT and CDR2 SNEGSKA (reference sequence). The CDR3 here is CSARDGGTRWSYNEQFF. The CDR3 DNA is TGCAGTGCTAGAGATGGTGGCACCAGGTGGTCCTACAATGAGCAGTTCTTC.

This clonotype was counted many times. V is TRBV7-9 and J is TRBJ1-4; 8 bases map to TRBD1. CDR1 and CDR2 (germline): SEHNR, FQNEAQ (reference sequence). The CDR3 has 14 residues. V lost 4 bases, J lost 8 bases, and 6 bases stayed unmatched. The CDR3: CASSSDRGPEKLFF. For the CDR3, the DNA is TGTGCCAGCAGCTCAGACAGGGGTCCCGAAAAACTGTTTTTT.

This clonotype has ten or more counts. This chain connects TRBV5-6 to TRBJ1-1, with D tentatively TRBD1 (5 bases). Trimming removed 0 bases at V and 1 base at J, with 10 bases between. CDR3 size: 15 residues. Germline CDR1 reads SGHDT; CDR2 reads YYEEEE. CDR3 protein: CASSLEGLGNTEAFF. As DNA, the CDR3 is TGTGCCAGCAGCTTGGAGGGGTTGGGGAACACTGAAGCTTTCTTT.

In its sample, this clonotype was seen many times. The genes are TRBV5-5 and TRBJ1-1; the D gene is possibly TRBD1 (5 bases). Trimming removed 5 bases from V and 3 bases from J, with 14 bases in between. Germline V gene lookup returns CDR1 SGHKS and CDR2 YYEKEE (reference sequence). The CDR3 sequence is 14 residues long. The CDR3 loop is CASRPAPRDTEAFF. CDR3 DNA: TGTGCCAGCAGACCGGCCCCCAGGGACACTGAAGCTTTCTTT. Supplemented by reference TRBV5-5 and TRBJ1-1, the full variable domain reads DAGVTQSPTHLIKTRGQQVTLRCSPISGHKSVSWYQQVLGQGPQFIFQYYEKEERGRGNFPDRFSARQFPNYSSELNVNALLLGDSALYLCASRPAPRDTEAFFGQGTRLTVV.

Ten or more counts support this clonotype. V is TRBV20-1 and J is TRBJ1-4; D unresolved. V lost 0 bases, J lost 7 bases, and 12 bases lay in between. This CDR3 contains 14 residues. CDR1 is DFQATT and CDR2 is SNEGSKA in the germline V gene (reference sequence). The CDR3: CSARDLSVGEKLFF. DNA of the CDR3: TGCAGTGCTAGAGATCTGTCAGTGGGTGAAAAACTGTTTTTT.

This clonotype was observed many times. V gene TRBV3-1 combines with J gene TRBJ2-2, with TRBD1 identical over 7 bases. V shed 1 base and J 7 bases; nucleotides not matched to a gene: 0. This CDR3 comprises 13 residues. The germline gives CDR1 LGHDT, CDR2 YNNKEL (reference sequence). The CDR3 here is CASSQAGGGELFF. The CDR3 DNA is TGTGCCAGCAGCCAAGCAGGGGGCGGGGAGCTGTTTTTT.

This clonotype was recorded at least ten times. This chain connects TRBV5-1 to TRBJ2-3, with 8 bases identical to TRBD2. Germline trimming cut 2 bases from V and 4 bases from J; bases unmatched to any gene: 12. The CDR3 sequence is 17 residues long. Germline V gene data show CDR1 as SGHRS and CDR2 as YFSETQ. The CDR3 protein is CASSLPHSGSGADTQYF. CDR3 DNA sequence: TGCGCCAGCAGCTTACCCCACAGCGGGAGCGGGGCAGATACGCAGTATTTT.

In its sample, this clonotype was seen many times. The chain couples TRBV4-3 to TRBJ2-1, with D unclear. This CDR3 has 12 amino acids. Germline CDR1 LGHNA, CDR2 YSLEER. Trimming left V 5 bases short and J 4 bases short, with 6 bases between. The CDR3 bases are TGCGCCAGCAGCGGATCTTACAATGAGCAGTTCTTC. Its protein is CASSGSYNEQFF.

This clonotype is medium-sized (0.01 to 0.1%) by share. The chain recombines TRBV5-1 with TRBJ2-2, with D possibly being TRBD1 (6 bases). The CDR3 runs 18 residues. CDR1 and CDR2 (germline): SGHRS, YFSETQ. V was pared by 0 bases and J by 4 bases, with 19 bases between. CDR3 region: CASSLAGTQVVGTGELFF. CDR3 nucleotides: TGCGCCAGCAGCTTGGCCGGGACACAAGTCGTCGGCACCGGGGAGCTGTTTTTT.